One sample yielded the 3 T cell receptor beta chains listed below, sequenced in a study of blood T cell repertoires in COVID-19. Clones were sequenced by immunoSEQ multiplex PCR, and TCRdb holds only the in-frame ones, with some missing. The data show 200,000 or so clones, around 89% seen once. The sequenced sample was PBMCs or T cells enriched from blood (not recorded which). These receptors were taken from a woman aged 18-30 years who had recovered from COVID-19.

The chain links TRBV27 to TRBJ2-1; 9 positions match TRBD2. Germline CDR1 is MNHEY and CDR2 is SMNVEV (reference sequence). V was pared by 8 bases and J by 3 bases, with 8 bases of the junction left unmatched. CDR3 length: 15 residues. CDR3 residues: CASLYSGGGYNEQFF. As DNA, the CDR3 is TGTGCCAGCTTATATAGCGGGGGTGGCTACAATGAGCAGTTCTTC.

This chain uses TRBV6-4 with TRBJ1-1; D call uncertain. V was shortened by 3 bases and J by 4 bases, with 9 bases between the two germline ends. The germline CDR1 and CDR2 sequences are MRHNA and SNTAGT. The CDR3 has 13 amino acids. The chain's CDR3 is CASSDGQTTEAFF. Here the CDR3 DNA reads TGTGCCAGCAGTGATGGGCAGACCACTGAAGCTTTCTTT.

This chain joins TRBV2 and TRBJ1-6, with 7 bases lining up with TRBD1. The CDR3 has 14 residues. Germline trimming cut 7 bases from V and 7 bases from J; bases unmatched to any gene: 7. CDR1 is SNHLY and CDR2 is FYNNEI in the germline V gene. CDR3 nucleotides: TGTGCCAGCACTCCGACAGGGCAGAATTCACCCCTCCACTTT. Translated: CASTPTGQNSPLHF.